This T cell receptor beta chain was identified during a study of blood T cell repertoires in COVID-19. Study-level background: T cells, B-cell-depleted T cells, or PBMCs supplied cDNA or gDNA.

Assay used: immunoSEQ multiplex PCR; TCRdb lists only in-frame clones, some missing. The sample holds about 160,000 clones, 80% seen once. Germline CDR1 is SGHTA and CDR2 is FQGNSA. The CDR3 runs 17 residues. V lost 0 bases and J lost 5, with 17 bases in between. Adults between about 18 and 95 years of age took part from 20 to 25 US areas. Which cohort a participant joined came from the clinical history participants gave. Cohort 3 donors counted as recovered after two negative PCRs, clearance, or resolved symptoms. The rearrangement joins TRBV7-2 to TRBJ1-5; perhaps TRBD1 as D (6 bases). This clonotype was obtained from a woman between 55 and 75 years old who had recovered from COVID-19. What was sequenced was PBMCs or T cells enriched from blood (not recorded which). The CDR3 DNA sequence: TGTGCCAGCAGCTTAGCCCCCCAGGGGCGAGTTGATCAGCCCCAGCATTTT. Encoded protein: CASSLAPQGRVDQPQHF.